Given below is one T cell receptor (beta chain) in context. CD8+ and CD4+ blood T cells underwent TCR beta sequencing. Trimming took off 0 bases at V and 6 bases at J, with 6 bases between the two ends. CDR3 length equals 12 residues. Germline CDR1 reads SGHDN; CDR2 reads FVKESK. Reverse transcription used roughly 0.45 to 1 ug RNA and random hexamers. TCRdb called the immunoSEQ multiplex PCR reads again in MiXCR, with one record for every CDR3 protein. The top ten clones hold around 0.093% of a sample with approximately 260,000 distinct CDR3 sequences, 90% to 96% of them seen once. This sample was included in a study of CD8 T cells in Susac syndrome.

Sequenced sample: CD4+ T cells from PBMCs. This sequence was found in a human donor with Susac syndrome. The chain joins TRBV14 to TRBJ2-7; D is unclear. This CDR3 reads CASSQDRPEQYF. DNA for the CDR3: TGTGCCAGCAGCCAAGATCGGCCCGAGCAGTACTTC.